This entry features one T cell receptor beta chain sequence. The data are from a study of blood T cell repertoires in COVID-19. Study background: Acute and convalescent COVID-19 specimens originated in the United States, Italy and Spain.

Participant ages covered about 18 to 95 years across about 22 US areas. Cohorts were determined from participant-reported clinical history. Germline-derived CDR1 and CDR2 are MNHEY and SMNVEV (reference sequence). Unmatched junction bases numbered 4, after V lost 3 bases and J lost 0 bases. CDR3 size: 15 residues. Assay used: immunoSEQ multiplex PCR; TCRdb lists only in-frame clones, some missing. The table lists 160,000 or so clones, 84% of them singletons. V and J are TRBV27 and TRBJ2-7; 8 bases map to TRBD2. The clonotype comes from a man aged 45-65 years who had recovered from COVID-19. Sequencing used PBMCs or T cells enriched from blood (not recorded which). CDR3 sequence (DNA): TGTGCCAGCAGTTTGGTCGGGGGGGGCTCCTACGAGCAGTACTTC. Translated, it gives CASSLVGGGSYEQYF.